A selection of T cell receptor beta chains follows, all from one sample in a study of T cells after yellow fever vaccination. TCRdb fed the 5' RACE reads into MiXCR, producing one record per CDR3 protein. The sample shows approximately 580,000 distinct CDR3 sequences, less than 20% of them seen only once. The sample here was PBMCs, taken 5 days after the first yellow fever vaccination. These receptors were taken from a man aged 18 to 30 who received the YFV17D yellow fever vaccine. CDR3s include the opening cysteine and the closing phenylalanine or tryptophan. The D gene is left open where the match is weak. The size field is filled for only some rows; it gives once, few, many or a size class.

DNA,CDR3,V,D,size,J
TGTGCCAGCTTAGAGAATAATGAGCAGTTCTTC,CASLENNEQFF,TRBV28,.,.,TRBJ2-1
TGTGCCAGCAGCTCCGACGGAGCTTTCTTT,CASSSDGAFF,TRBV7-2,.,many,TRBJ1-1
TGTGCCATTGGACAGGGTGAAGAGACCCAGTACTTC,CAIGQGEETQYF,TRBV15,TRBD1,.,TRBJ2-5
TGTGCCAGCAGCCTGGACAGGGGAGGGGAGCAGTTCTTC,CASSLDRGGEQFF,TRBV7-6,TRBD1,few,TRBJ2-1
TGCAGTGCCCAAGGGGGGGTCACAGATACGCAGTATTTT,CSAQGGVTDTQYF,TRBV20-1,.,.,TRBJ2-3
TGTGCCATCAGGGACAGGGGGGGCTACACCTTC,CAIRDRGGYTF,TRBV10-3,TRBD1,.,TRBJ1-2
TGTGCCAGCAGTTACTCGTGGGGGGGCCAAGAGACCCAGTACTTC,CASSYSWGGQETQYF,TRBV6-5,TRBD2,.,TRBJ2-5
TGCGCCAGCAGCAACCCGGGACAAGGACCGACAACTAATGAAAAACTGTTTTTT,CASSNPGQGPTTNEKLFF,TRBV5-1,.,.,TRBJ1-4
TGTGCCAGCAGCTTCCGGGGGGCGGGAGATACGCAGTATTTT,CASSFRGAGDTQYF,TRBV7-8,.,.,TRBJ2-3
TGTGCCAGCAGTTTGCAACAGGCCATGGGCACTGAAGCTTTCTTT,CASSLQQAMGTEAFF,TRBV12-3/TRBV12-4,.,few,TRBJ1-1
TGCGCCAGCAGCCAAGATGGGGCCACTGAAGCTTTCTTT,CASSQDGATEAFF,TRBV4-1,.,few,TRBJ1-1
TGTGCCAGCAGCTTGTCAGGGGGCGATCAGCCCCAGCATTTT,CASSLSGGDQPQHF,TRBV5-6,TRBD1,many,TRBJ1-5
TGCGCCAGCAGCCTTGGTATAGGGGGTACTGAAGCTTTCTTT,CASSLGIGGTEAFF,TRBV5-1,.,.,TRBJ1-1
TGCAGTGCCCCCCGCGGAGGGGGGAACAATGAGCAGTTCTTC,CSAPRGGGNNEQFF,TRBV20-1,.,many,TRBJ2-1
TGTGCCAGCAGCCCGGTAAATAGTGGGAATGAGCAGTTCTTC,CASSPVNSGNEQFF,TRBV3-1,.,.,TRBJ2-1
TGCAGTGCCCCCAAAGGGACAGATTTGAACACTGAAGCTTTCTTT,CSAPKGTDLNTEAFF,TRBV20-1,TRBD1,few,TRBJ1-1
TGTGCCAGCAGTTTACTAGCGGGGCTAGCCAAAAACATTCAGTACTTC,CASSLLAGLAKNIQYF,TRBV28,TRBD2,.,TRBJ2-4
TGCAGTGTCCGGACTAGCGGTACCTACGAGCAGTACTTC,CSVRTSGTYEQYF,TRBV20-1,TRBD2,few,TRBJ2-7
TGTGCCAGCAGCTTACCAGGGGCAGGAGAGACCCAGTACTTC,CASSLPGAGETQYF,TRBV7-6,.,many,TRBJ2-5
TGTGCCAGCAGTACCGACAGGGTTGGCAACGAGCAGTACTTC,CASSTDRVGNEQYF,TRBV6-2/TRBV6-3,TRBD1,.,TRBJ2-7
TGCGCCAGCAGCCAAGATCCCACCGGACTAGCCCCCAATGAGCAGTTCTTC,CASSQDPTGLAPNEQFF,TRBV4-1,TRBD2,.,TRBJ2-1
TGTGCCAGCAGTTTACAGACTACGAACACCGGGGAGCTGTTTTTT,CASSLQTTNTGELFF,TRBV27,.,few,TRBJ2-2
TGTGCCAGCAGGACAGGGGCATATAATTCACCCCTCCACTTT,CASRTGAYNSPLHF,TRBV21-1,.,many,TRBJ1-6
TGTGCCAGCAGCTACGGGCCTCTAAGCAATCAGCCCCAGCATTTT,CASSYGPLSNQPQHF,TRBV13,.,few,TRBJ1-5
TGCAGTGCTCTCCCTCAGGGGCCGAGCGGGGAGCTGTTTTTT,CSALPQGPSGELFF,TRBV20-1,.,few,TRBJ2-2
TGTGCCACCACCCGAGATAGCAATCAGCCCCAGCATTTT,CATTRDSNQPQHF,TRBV15,.,few,TRBJ1-5
TGTGCCAGCAGCTTAGTCGCGGGGTTTCTAGAGACCCAGTACTTC,CASSLVAGFLETQYF,TRBV7-8,.,.,TRBJ2-5
TGTGCCAGCAGCGTTTTCGGACTGACAGATACGCAGTATTTT,CASSVFGLTDTQYF,TRBV9,.,few,TRBJ2-3
TGTGCCAGCAGCCCCCGAGTGTACGATGAGCAGTTCTTC,CASSPRVYDEQFF,TRBV5-6,.,.,TRBJ2-1
TGTGCCAGCAGCCCACCCCAGGGTGACACCGGGGAGCTGTTTTTT,CASSPPQGDTGELFF,TRBV11-1,.,few,TRBJ2-2
TGTACCAGCAGTTCGGACCGATCGGGACTAGCGGCCTACAATGAGCAGTTCTTC,CTSSSDRSGLAAYNEQFF,TRBV12-3/TRBV12-4,TRBD2,.,TRBJ2-1
TGTGCCAGCACACGGCACAGGGAGCCTGAAAAACTGTTTTTT,CASTRHREPEKLFF,TRBV28,.,.,TRBJ1-4